This T cell receptor beta chain was captured by sequencing in a study of blood T cell repertoires in COVID-19 (dated by TCRdb to 2018 to 2020). Looking at the study overall: Samples covering the acute and convalescent phases of COVID-19 were provided by collaborators in the United States, Italy and Spain. The prospective study material was composed of cDNA or gDNA derived from T cells, B-cell-depleted T cells, or PBMCs. A freely available public database, intended as a resource for researchers studying the immune response to SARS-CoV-2, is where the repertoires were released. Sample metadata almost always included a de-identified subject ID, COVID-19 status, age in years and sex. Samples were obtained from the ongoing ImmuneRACE study (first 160 participants) and from some 1,300 subjects provided by 6 global collaborators. Where available, HLA class I and class II types were obtained from metadata supplied by the sample provider rather than from assay-based typing. Deeply sampled blood TCRbeta repertoires from subjects exposed to, actively infected with, or recovered from COVID-19 were included in the dataset.

Whole blood was collected in K2EDTA tubes by collaborating institutions according to the institutions' own protocols. Collaborator samples were shipped for TCRbeta analysis as frozen whole blood, isolated PBMCs, or DNA extracted from either sample type. According to the germline V gene, CDR1 reads KGHSH and CDR2 reads LQKENI. Compared with germline, V lacks 2 bases and J lacks 6 bases; bases without a gene match: 10. There are 16 amino acids in the CDR3, from cysteine to phenylalanine inclusive. CDR3 DNA is the only sequence kept; it has 48 bases, read in frame from the first base. The immunoSEQ Assay, a bias-controlled multiplex PCR, was used to amplify TCRbeta CDR3 regions from genomic DNA. As for the authors' bioinformatics: The number of nucleated cells in each sample was estimated by amplification of reference gene primers within the assay. To quantify the absolute abundance of each unique TCRbeta CDR3 rearrangement, sequence reads were collapsed and filtered. For each sample, productive Simpson clonality was calculated as the square root of Simpson's diversity index over productive rearrangements. TCRdb took over this immuneACCESS table, retaining in-frame rearrangements with V and J assigned. Such tables are incomplete; in checked studies, under half of the missing clones stem from an unresolved V gene, and the remainder is unexplained. For V, J and clone size, that table is used; D and trimming come from the DNA. The sample table records fewer than 150,000 clones; 78% of these occur just once. The top ten constitute about 2% of the sample.

As to this clone: What antigen it recognizes has not been identified. Base qualities are not recorded, but no much larger clone differs from it by a single base.

Overall study outcomes, separate from this receptor: Clinical and demographic metadata were provided uncurated, with the amount varying by source and participant.

This chain joins TRBV18 to TRBJ1-2; 9 central bases correspond to TRBD1. Specimen: peripheral blood. The sequence derives from an older man with acute or convalescent COVID-19. The CDR3 corresponds to CASSPTLDTGGNGYTF. The DNA is as follows: TGTGCCAGCTCACCAACCCTAGACACAGGGGGCAATGGCTACACCTTC.